This is a list of T cell receptor beta chains from one sample in a study of T cell changes during pregnancy in multiple sclerosis. Measured with immunoSEQ multiplex PCR; TCRdb has only the in-frame clones, and not every one. Among about 110,000 clones listed, just under 95% were seen once. This sample comprised peripheral blood, obtained in the third trimester of pregnancy. The receptors stem from a female donor in good health, enrolled as a control in a pregnancy study. Both conserved end residues are part of each CDR3. The order of the fields is D gene, clone size, J gene, V gene, CDR3 length, CDR3 protein, CDR3 DNA. A D gene is named only where the DNA matches it firmly. Some rows have no size entry. The others give once, few or many, or a class for an expanded clone.

>.|.|TRBJ1-6|TRBV27|14
CASSLSPGNSPLHF
TGTGCCAGCAGTTTATCCCCGGGGAATTCACCCCTCCACTTT
>.|once|TRBJ2-7|TRBV4-1|14
CASSQVRGNYEQYF
TGCGCCAGCAGCCAAGTTCGGGGGAACTACGAGCAGTACTTC
>.|.|TRBJ1-2|TRBV4-2|14
CASSQEVEEYGYTF
TGTGCCAGCAGCCAAGAAGTGGAGGAGTATGGCTACACCTTC
>TRBD1|.|TRBJ2-5|TRBV6-6|14
CASSPGQGKETQYF
TGTGCCAGCAGTCCGGGACAGGGAAAAGAGACCCAGTACTTC
>TRBD1|.|TRBJ2-3|TRBV6-6|15
CASEKIRDSGDTQYF
TGTGCCAGTGAGAAAATCCGGGACAGCGGAGATACGCAGTATTTT
>.|.|TRBJ2-6|TRBV4-3|16
CASSQTSGSGANVLTF
TGCGCCAGCAGCCAAACATCAGGGTCTGGGGCCAACGTCCTGACTTTC
>TRBD2|.|TRBJ2-7|TRBV5-4|15
CASRANPGLAYEQYF
TGTGCCAGCAGAGCGAATCCGGGACTAGCGTACGAGCAGTACTTC
>.|.|TRBJ2-3|TRBV15|14
CATSRELNTDTQYF
TGTGCCACCAGCAGAGAACTAAACACAGATACGCAGTATTTT
>TRBD1|.|TRBJ1-2|TRBV27|14
CASSPGGPSYGYTF
TGTGCCAGCAGCCCAGGGGGCCCTAGCTATGGCTACACCTTC
>TRBD2|.|TRBJ2-1|TRBV2|16
CASRKIRGGGYNEQFF
TGTGCCAGCAGAAAGATTCGGGGGGGCGGCTACAATGAGCAGTTCTTC
>.|once|TRBJ1-4|TRBV15|17
CATSREWGRKTNEKLFF
TGTGCCACCAGCAGAGAATGGGGGCGCAAAACTAATGAAAAACTGTTTTTT
>TRBD2|.|TRBJ2-3|TRBV6-5|16
CASSSGTSGPTDTQYF
TGTGCCAGCAGTTCGGGGACTAGCGGACCCACAGATACGCAGTATTTT
>TRBD1|.|TRBJ1-1|TRBV11-3|14
CASSTGQGWTEAFF
TGTGCCAGCAGCACCGGACAGGGTTGGACTGAAGCTTTCTTT
>.|.|TRBJ1-1|TRBV13|15
CASSLVSSLNTEAFF
TGTGCCAGCAGCTTAGTATCGTCGTTGAACACTGAAGCTTTCTTT
>.|.|TRBJ1-1|TRBV19|15
CASSIPAGDHTEAFF
TGTGCCAGTAGTATCCCCGCGGGCGATCACACTGAAGCTTTCTTT
>TRBD1|few|TRBJ2-1|TRBV7-3|14
CASSPGQPINEQFF
TGTGCCAGCAGCCCGGGACAGCCCATCAATGAGCAGTTCTTC
>.|.|TRBJ2-3|TRBV12-5|13
CASLVQGTDTQYF
TGTGCTAGTTTGGTACAGGGAACAGATACGCAGTATTTT
>.|.|TRBJ1-1|TRBV6-4|14
CASRAGASNTEAFF
TGTGCCAGCAGGGCAGGGGCTTCGAACACTGAAGCTTTCTTT
>.|.|TRBJ2-2|TRBV7-9|15
CASSPIFTDTGELFF
TGTGCCAGCAGCCCCATTTTCACGGACACCGGGGAGCTGTTTTTT
>.|.|TRBJ2-7|TRBV4-1|18
CASSQLGFRGSLVGEQYF
TGCGCCAGCAGCCAACTTGGGTTCAGGGGCTCCCTGGTGGGGGAGCAGTACTTC
>TRBD1|once|TRBJ1-1|TRBV6-5|15
CASSYRQGRSTEAFF
TGTGCCAGCAGTTATCGACAGGGGAGGAGCACTGAAGCTTTCTTT